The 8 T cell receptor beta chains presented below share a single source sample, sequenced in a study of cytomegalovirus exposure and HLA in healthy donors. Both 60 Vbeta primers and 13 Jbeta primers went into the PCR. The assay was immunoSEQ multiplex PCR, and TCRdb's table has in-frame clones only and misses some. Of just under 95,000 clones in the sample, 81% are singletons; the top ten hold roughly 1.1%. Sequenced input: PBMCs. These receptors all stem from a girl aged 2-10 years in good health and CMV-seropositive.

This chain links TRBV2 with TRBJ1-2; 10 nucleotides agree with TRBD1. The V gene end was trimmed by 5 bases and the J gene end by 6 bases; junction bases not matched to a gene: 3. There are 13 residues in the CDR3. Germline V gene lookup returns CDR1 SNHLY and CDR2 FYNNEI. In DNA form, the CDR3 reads TGTGCCAGCAGTACCGGGACAGGGGATGGCTACACCTTC. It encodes CASSTGTGDGYTF.

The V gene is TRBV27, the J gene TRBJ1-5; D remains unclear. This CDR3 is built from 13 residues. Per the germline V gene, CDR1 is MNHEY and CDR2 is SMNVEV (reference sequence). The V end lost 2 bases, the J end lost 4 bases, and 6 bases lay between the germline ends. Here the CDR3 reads CASSLTANQPQHF. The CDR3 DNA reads TGTGCCAGCAGTTTAACCGCGAATCAGCCCCAGCATTTT.

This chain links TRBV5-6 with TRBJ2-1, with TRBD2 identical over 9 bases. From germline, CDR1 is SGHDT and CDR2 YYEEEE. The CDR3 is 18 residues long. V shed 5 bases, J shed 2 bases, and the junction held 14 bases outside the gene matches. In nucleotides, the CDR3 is TGTGCCAGCAGATCGGGTCCTAGCGGGATCCCCCCCTACAATGAGCAGTTCTTC. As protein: CASRSGPSGIPPYNEQFF.

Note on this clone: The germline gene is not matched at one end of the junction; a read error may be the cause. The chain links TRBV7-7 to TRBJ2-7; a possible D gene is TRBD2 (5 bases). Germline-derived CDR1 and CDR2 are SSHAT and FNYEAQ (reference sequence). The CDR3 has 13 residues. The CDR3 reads CASSLVTGNEQYF. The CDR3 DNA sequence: TGTGCTAGCAGCTTAGTAACGGGGAACGAGCAGTACTTC.

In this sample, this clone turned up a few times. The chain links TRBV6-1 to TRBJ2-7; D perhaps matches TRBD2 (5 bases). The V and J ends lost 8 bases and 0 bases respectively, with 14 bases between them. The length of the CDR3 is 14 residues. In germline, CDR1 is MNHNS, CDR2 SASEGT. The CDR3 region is CASPGMGSSYEQYF. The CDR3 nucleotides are TGTGCCAGCCCGGGGATGGGAAGCTCCTACGAGCAGTACTTC.

CDR3 amino acids: CASSLTGGNTEAFF. CDR3 nucleotides: TGTGCCAGCAGTCTCACAGGGGGAAACACTGAAGCTTTCTTT. This chain links TRBV25-1 with TRBJ1-1, with TRBD1 matching over 8 bases. V lost 5 bases, J lost 2 bases, and 4 bases stayed unmatched. The CDR3 has 14 amino acids. Germline V lookup: CDR1 MGHDK, CDR2 SYGVNS.

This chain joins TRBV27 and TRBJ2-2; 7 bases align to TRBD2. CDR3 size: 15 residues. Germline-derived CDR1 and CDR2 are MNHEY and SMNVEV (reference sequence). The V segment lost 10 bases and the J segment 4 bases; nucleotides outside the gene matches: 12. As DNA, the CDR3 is TGTGCCACAACTAGCGACCGCGACGGCACCGGGGAGCTGTTTTTT. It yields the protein CATTSDRDGTGELFF.

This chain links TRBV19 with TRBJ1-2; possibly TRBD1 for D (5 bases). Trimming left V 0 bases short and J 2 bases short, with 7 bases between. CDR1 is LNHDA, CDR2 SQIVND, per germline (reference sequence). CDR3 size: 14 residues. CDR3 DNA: TGTGCCAGTAGTATAGACGCAGGGAACTATGGCTACACCTTC. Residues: CASSIDAGNYGYTF.